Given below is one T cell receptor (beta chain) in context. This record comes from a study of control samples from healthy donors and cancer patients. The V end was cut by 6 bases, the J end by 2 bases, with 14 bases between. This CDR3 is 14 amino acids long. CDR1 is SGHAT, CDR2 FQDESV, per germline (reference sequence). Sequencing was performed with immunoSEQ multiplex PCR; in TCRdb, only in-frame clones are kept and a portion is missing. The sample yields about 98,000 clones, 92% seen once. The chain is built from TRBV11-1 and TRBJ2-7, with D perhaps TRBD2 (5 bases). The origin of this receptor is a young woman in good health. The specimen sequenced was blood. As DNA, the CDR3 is TGTGCCAGCAGAAAAGAGGCCGGGACCTACGAGCAGTACTTC. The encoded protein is CASRKEAGTYEQYF.